A selection of T cell receptor beta chains follows, all from one sample in a study of Graves' ophthalmopathy and Graves' hyperthyroidism. TCRdb reprocessed the multiplex PCR reads with MiXCR, giving one entry per CDR3 protein. Found here are about 420,000 distinct CDR3 sequences, around 20% of them singletons; the top ten hold around 3.2%. Sequencing used peripheral blood. The source is a woman under 30 with stable Graves' hyperthyroidism. The CDR3 runs from the conserved cysteine through the conserved F or W. The D gene is left open where the match is weak. Expanded clones get a size class; other rows say once, few or many, or leave the size out.

>15|TRBJ2-7|TRBD2|TRBV20-1|many
TGCAGTGCTCCCGGGACTAGCGGGATGGCCTACGAGCAGTACTTC
CSAPGTSGMAYEQYF
>13|TRBJ1-2|TRBD1|TRBV2|many
TGTGCCAGCAGTCCGAGCCCCCGACAGGGCGTAGACTTC
CASSPSPRQGVDF
>14|TRBJ2-2|-|TRBV20-1|many
TGCAGTGCTATCCGGGACACGTTAACCGGGGAGCTGTTTTTT
CSAIRDTLTGELFF
>14|TRBJ2-2|-|TRBV6-1|many
TGTGCCAGCAGTGAAGGACTTAACACCGGGGAGCTGTTTTTT
CASSEGLNTGELFF
>15|TRBJ2-4|-|TRBV7-2|-
TGTGCCAGCAGCTTCGGGGGTTTCGGTGGAAACATTAAGTACTTC
CASSFGGFGGNIKYF
>14|TRBJ1-6|-|TRBV9|once
TGTGCCAGCAGCGGGGACAACTATAATTCACCCCTCCACTTT
CASSGDNYNSPLHF
>13|TRBJ2-7|-|TRBV12-3/TRBV12-4|-
TGTGCCAGCAGTTTTGGGACCCCCTACGAGCAGTACTTC
CASSFGTPYEQYF
>16|TRBJ2-2|-|TRBV20-1|once
TGCAGTGCTAGAGGCCGGGACTCAGGAGACGCCGGGGAGCTGTTTTTT
CSARGRDSGDAGELFF
>15|TRBJ1-1|-|TRBV18|-
TGTGCCAGCTCACCCGAGCATTCCGTAGACGCTGAAGCTTTCTTT
CASSPEHSVDAEAFF
>15|TRBJ1-5|TRBD1|TRBV18|once
TGTGCCAGCTCACCGTCGGGACAGGGAAATCGGCCCCAGCATTTT
CASSPSGQGNRPQHF
>14|TRBJ2-7|TRBD1|TRBV28|many
TGTGCCAGCAGCTGGGGGACAGGGTCCTACGAGCAGTACTTC
CASSWGTGSYEQYF
>15|TRBJ2-5|-|TRBV5-4|-
TGTGCCACAAGCCTCGGCGGCACGACACGAGAGACCCAGTACTTC
CATSLGGTTRETQYF
>14|TRBJ2-7|-|TRBV3-1|many
TGTGCCAGCAGCCAAGATACAAGAGGAAAAGAGCAGTACTTC
CASSQDTRGKEQYF
>15|TRBJ1-5|TRBD1|TRBV28|few
TGTGCCAGCACCCGACAGGGTTATAGCAATCAGCCCCAGCATTTT
CASTRQGYSNQPQHF
>11|TRBJ1-5|-|TRBV18|few
TGTGCCAGCTCACCGCGGCAGCCCCAGCATTTT
CASSPRQPQHF
>14|TRBJ1-2|-|TRBV12-3/TRBV12-4|many
TGTGCCAGCAGTTTAAACCCCGCTGGCTATGGCTACACCTTC
CASSLNPAGYGYTF
>19|TRBJ2-7|TRBD2|TRBV10-1|many
TGCGCCAGCAGTGACCCTTCCGCCCCTTTAGCGGGAGATGTCAACGAGCAGTACTTC
CASSDPSAPLAGDVNEQYF
>16|TRBJ2-7|-|TRBV20-1|-
TGCAGTGCTAGAGAGGCCGAAAGCGGGTTCTACTACGAGCAGTACTTC
CSAREAESGFYYEQYF
>18|TRBJ2-7|-|TRBV6-2/TRBV6-3|-
TGTGCCAGCAGTTACTCGATATCGACTCGCGCTTTTGCCTACGAGCAGTACTTC
CASSYSISTRAFAYEQYF
>15|TRBJ2-4|-|TRBV2|many
TGTGCCACTAGGGGGAGGGCTGAGGCCAAAAACATTCAGTACTTC
CATRGRAEAKNIQYF
>15|TRBJ1-2|TRBD1|TRBV10-3|-
TGTGCCATCAGTGAGTTTACAGGGGATAACTATGGCTACACCTTC
CAISEFTGDNYGYTF
>16|TRBJ1-5|TRBD1|TRBV6-5|many
TGTGCCAGCAGCCGGACAGGGCGCGGTCGCAATCAGCCCCAGCATTTT
CASSRTGRGRNQPQHF
>14|TRBJ2-7|TRBD1|TRBV7-2|many
TGTGCCAGCAGTCTGGGACAGTTCTTCTACGAGCAGTACTTC
CASSLGQFFYEQYF
>16|TRBJ2-2|TRBD1|TRBV24-1|many
TGTGCCACCAGGGGGTCAGGGACAGGGCGTATCGGGGAGCTGTTTTTT
CATRGSGTGRIGELFF
>13|TRBJ2-7|-|TRBV20-1|many
TGCAGTGCTAAACGAGGGAACTCCTACGAGCAGTACTTC
CSAKRGNSYEQYF
>16|TRBJ1-1|TRBD1|TRBV11-2|-
TGTGCCAGCAGCTTAGAAGGGACAGGGGGTGCCACTGAAGCTTTCTTT
CASSLEGTGGATEAFF
>13|TRBJ2-5|-|TRBV12-3/TRBV12-4|-
TGTGCCAGCAGTTTAGGGGGTTGGGAGACCCAGTACTTC
CASSLGGWETQYF
>16|TRBJ2-1|TRBD2|TRBV15|few
TGTGCCACCAGCAGAGTGGCGGGAGTCTTGTACAATGAGCAGTTCTTC
CATSRVAGVLYNEQFF
>14|TRBJ1-6|-|TRBV12-3/TRBV12-4|many
TGTGCCAGCAGTGGACGAGCCAATAATTCACCCCTCCACTTT
CASSGRANNSPLHF
>15|TRBJ2-4|-|TRBV3-1|many
TGTGCCAGCAGCCCGATCGCCGGGTCCAAAAACATTCAGTACTTC
CASSPIAGSKNIQYF
>15|TRBJ2-7|TRBD1|TRBV7-2|-
TGTGCCAGCAGCCAGGCGGCAGGGGGCGGGTACGAGCAGTACTTC
CASSQAAGGGYEQYF
>14|TRBJ2-7|-|TRBV28|many
TGTGCCAGCAGTTCTGCGGGCAGCTCCTACGAGCAGTACTTC
CASSSAGSSYEQYF
>15|TRBJ2-7|TRBD2|TRBV27|-
TGTGCCAGCAGCCCCTTACTAGCGGGAGGGTACGAGCAGTACTTC
CASSPLLAGGYEQYF
>13|TRBJ2-5|-|TRBV28|-
TGTGCCAGCAGTTCCTCAGGGCCCAGGACCCAGTACTTC
CASSSSGPRTQYF
>13|TRBJ2-7|TRBD1|TRBV11-3|-
TGTGCCAGCAGCTTTGGGGACAGCTACGAGCAGTGCTTC
CASSFGDSYEQCF
>13|TRBJ2-7|TRBD1|TRBV28|once
TGTGCCAGCAGTGAGGGACAGGAGGGCGAGCAGTACTTC
CASSEGQEGEQYF
>15|TRBJ2-6|-|TRBV10-3|many
TGTGCCATCAAAGGAGGAACCTCTGGGGCCAACGTCCTGACTTTC
CAIKGGTSGANVLTF